This TCR beta chain was profiled in a study of blood T cells in healthy people across ages. Findings and caveats of the study: The study could not conclusively compare naive and antigen-experienced cells, given its unsorted PBMCs. Long-lived donors had more naive CD4+ cells and higher diversity than aged donors. Unknown donor CMV status possibly confounded expanded clonotype changes.

Using a J-beta primer mix together with a sample-barcoded 5' primer, a second PCR was run for about 6 to 12 cycles. Each cDNA molecule was tagged by a template-switch adaptor that had 12 random nucleotides. TCRdb reanalysed the 5' RACE reads using MiXCR and keeps one entry per CDR3 protein. The data hold approximately 800,000 distinct CDR3 sequences, with about 53% observed a single time. Concerning this clonotype itself: The antigen remains unidentified.

The origin of this receptor is a man older than 75 in good health. The sequenced material came from blood.

The CDR3 loop is CSVISDSYYGYTF. The DNA for the CDR3 is TGCAGCGTTATATCCGACAGCTACTATGGCTACACCTTC. J is TRBJ1-2 and V is TRBV29-1; tentative D call: TRBD1 (5 bases). Germline CDR1 reads SQVTM; CDR2 reads ANQGSEA. The CDR3 extends over 13 amino acids. Trimming removed 5 bases at V and 3 bases at J, with 13 bases between.